Listed below are T cell receptor beta chains from one sample, sequenced in a study of cytomegalovirus exposure and HLA in healthy donors. The repertoire was sequenced with immunoSEQ multiplex PCR; TCRdb's copy has only in-frame clones and lacks some. Here the sample spans under 170,000 clones, 79% being singletons. What was sequenced was PBMCs. The receptors shown here come from a man aged 45-65 years in good health and CMV-seropositive. Each CDR3 is given with its conserved first and last residue. D genes are given only for firm matches. A clone size is listed for some rows: how often the clone was seen (once, few, many), or a class if it is expanded.

TRBJ1-6,NA,NA,TRBV18,CASSPFLGADSPLHF,TGTGCCAGCTCACCTTTTCTAGGGGCCGATTCACCCCTCCACTTT
TRBJ2-5,NA,few,TRBV10-3,CAAREWGRETQYF,TGTGCCGCCCGCGAGTGGGGCAGGGAGACCCAGTACTTC
TRBJ2-2,TRBD2,NA,TRBV7-9,CASSLERGTGELFF,TGTGCCAGCAGCTTAGAGCGGGGGACCGGGGAGCTGTTTTTT
TRBJ2-2,TRBD1,NA,TRBV7-9,CASSPPGQGAKTEELFF,TGTGCCAGCAGCCCACCGGGACAGGGGGCGAAAACCGAGGAGCTGTTTTTT
TRBJ2-3,TRBD2,NA,TRBV19,CASRSTSGDTQYF,TGTGCCAGTAGATCTACTAGCGGGGATACGCAGTATTTT
TRBJ2-1,TRBD2,NA,TRBV28,CASSSTSGISYNEQFF,TGTGCCAGCAGTTCGACTAGCGGGATCTCCTACAATGAGCAGTTCTTC
TRBJ2-7,TRBD2,NA,TRBV5-1,CASSSERELTYEQYF,TGCGCCAGCAGCTCAGAGCGGGAGCTCACCTACGAGCAGTACTTC
TRBJ2-5,TRBD2,few,TRBV28,CASSFSSGQTWETQYF,TGTGCCAGCAGTTTCAGTAGCGGGCAGACCTGGGAGACCCAGTACTTC
TRBJ2-7,TRBD2,NA,TRBV28,CASTSSALNNREAEQYF,TGTGCCAGCACCAGTTCGGCATTAAACAACCGGGAGGCCGAGCAGTACTTC
TRBJ1-6,NA,NA,TRBV21-1,CASETGSSSPLHF,TGTGCCAGCGAGACTGGCTCTAGTTCACCCCTCCACTTT
TRBJ1-1,NA,once,TRBV27,CATKDLGTEAFF,TGTGCCACCAAGGACTTAGGGACTGAAGCTTTCTTT
TRBJ1-1,TRBD1,NA,TRBV5-8,CASSRAGTGIMNTEAFF,TGTGCCAGCAGCCGTGCCGGGACAGGGATTATGAACACTGAAGCTTTCTTT
TRBJ1-2,NA,NA,TRBV27,CATRLGGEYGYTF,TGTGCCACACGGTTAGGGGGGGAGTATGGCTACACCTTC
TRBJ2-2,NA,NA,TRBV6-6,CASSTPNSAYTGELFF,TGTGCCAGCAGCACCCCGAATAGCGCGTACACCGGGGAGCTGTTTTTT